This T cell receptor (beta chain) was retrieved from a study of control samples from healthy donors and cancer patients (TCRdb year 2020). A remark on this clone: Its antigen is not yet known. No per-base quality is available; no much larger clone lies one base away.

V is shortened by 2 bases, J by 4 bases, and the region joining them spans 12 bases. In the germline V gene, CDR1 corresponds to SGHRS and CDR2 to YFSETQ. Reading from cysteine to phenylalanine, the CDR3 counts 14 amino acids. The retained sequence is limited to the CDR3, 42 bases, with the frame set at the first base. Libraries were made using the immunoSEQ multiplex PCR assay. In TCRdb, the immuneACCESS table is reduced to in-frame sequences with V and J assigned. These tables do not hold every clone; where another copy was compared, an unresolved V gene accounts for under half, and the others remain unexplained. The sample records some 79,000 clones, approximately 91% of which are singletons. Over 5.5% of the sample rests with the top ten.

The sequence was collected from a man aged 45-65 years in good health. The sequence is built from TRBV5-1 and TRBJ1-1, with the D gene call left open. The sequenced material came from blood. The DNA sequence reads TGCGCCAGCAGCTTCGGGCAGGACGGCACTGAAGCTTTCTTT. This codes for CASSFGQDGTEAFF. The entire variable domain, with the stretches around the CDR3 drawn from the reference TRBV5-1 and TRBJ1-1 proteins, is KAGVTQTPRYLIKTRGQQVTLSCSPISGHRSVSWYQQTPGQGLQFLFEYFSETQRNKGNFPGRFSGRQFSNSRSEMNVSTLELGDSALYLCASSFGQDGTEAFFGQGTRLTVV.